This T cell receptor beta chain was obtained from a study of spatial heterogeneity in lung cancer (dated by TCRdb to the late 2010s). At the level of the whole study: The donors were 70 or so patients from the lung TRACERx cohort who had early-stage, untreated non-small cell lung cancer. Follow-up PBMC samples were sequenced whenever available, and the median time to follow-up was roughly 2 years after resection. Beta-chain transcripts were consistently detected in greater numbers than alpha-chain transcripts, which likely reflected higher beta-chain transcript abundance. In the raw uncorrected reads, each unique combination of TCR and UMI appeared more than ten times on average. The study quantitatively compared TCR alpha and beta repertoires across multiple tumor regions, matched nontumor lung and blood in non-small cell lung cancer. Nonsynonymous mutation counts, determined by whole-exome sequencing of tumor tissue, were related to features of the TCR repertoire. Both alpha and beta chains were TCR-sequenced in fewer than 250 tumor regions, approximately 64 matched nontumor lung samples and roughly 50 PBMC samples obtained at surgery.

From a lookup of the germline V gene (reference sequence), CDR1 and CDR2 are DFQATT and SNEGSKA. V is clipped by 4 bases and J by 6 bases, and the sequence between their germline boundaries is 16 bases long. The CDR3 holds 14 amino acids from the cysteine to the phenylalanine. Just CDR3 DNA is preserved here, 42 bases in frame from base 1. In light of the paper, this sample's time point label describes: blood at routine non-recurrence follow-up after resection. Without any cell sorting, TCR sequencing was performed on whole RNA extracted either from tumor and nontumor lung tissue or from cryopreserved PBMC samples. Only patients with enough RNA available from two or more tumor regions were chosen for TCR sequencing. The library came from 5' RACE. Reads for this sample came from a NextSeq 500. In the TCR library protocol, a unique molecular identifier was attached to each TCR cDNA molecule so that PCR and sequencing errors could be corrected. In the source study's methods: Decombinator tools were used for TCR identification, UMI-based error correction and CDR3 extraction. Expanded TCRs were defined as those above a frequency of 2 per 1,000, corresponding to the top 1% of the tumor frequency distribution. Renyi diversity was calculated using the R vegan package after each repertoire was subsampled 100 times to 5,000 TCRs. To build CDR3 similarity networks, amino acid triplet string-kernel similarity was used, and CDR3s were connected when their pairwise similarity was above 0.82. The raw public reads went through TCRdb reprocessing: fastp at Q25, MiXCR clone calling, in-frame beta chains kept. CDR3 protein sequences are deduplicated, and each keeps its most common genes and DNA. The V and J calls here are based on TCRdb, not the publication. Present in this sample are some 110,000 distinct CDR3 sequences, 9.5% to 15% of which were seen just once. 16% of the sample lies in the top ten.

Results and caveats for the whole study, not just this receptor: Ubiquitous expanded tumor TCRs showed up in blood more often at tumor resection than at routine follow-up. Additional single-cell paired TCR alpha and beta sequencing was considered necessary to confirm, at a functional level, the hypothesis that regional TCRs recognize regional mutations. Only roughly 14 patients were included in comparisons of baseline and follow-up blood repertoires.

This clonotype was counted between two and nine times. What this receptor recognizes is not known. No base quality values were provided; no much bigger clone lies one nucleotide off. The origin of this receptor is a male donor with early-stage non-small cell lung cancer. Sequencing was performed on PBMCs, taken at follow-up. The receptor chain draws on TRBV20-1 and TRBJ2-1; TRBD2 is a possible D gene, resting on 7 matching bases. The nucleotides read TGCAGTGCTATTGGGGGGGGGCGCCCCAATGAGCAGTTCTTC. This gives the protein CSAIGGGRPNEQFF.